This T cell receptor (beta chain) was sequenced in a study of metastatic and nonmetastatic thyroid tumors. The wider study: Repertoires from blood and tumor or nodule tissue of malignant and benign thyroid patients were compared.

Trimming removed 5 bases from V and 4 bases from J, with 11 bases in between. Per the germline V gene, CDR1 is SNHLY and CDR2 is FYNNEI. This CDR3 comprises 13 residues. Patients were all untreated before their thyroid surgery. Original processing notes: Built for papillary thyroid cancer, a distant-metastasis classifier drew on CDR3 differences across clinicopathological groups. TCRdb reanalyzed the PCR reads with MiXCR. What appears here as the V and J calls and clone size reflects TCRdb's work, not the paper's. Here the sample spans 50,000 to 65,000 clones, approximately 4.1% being singletons. This clone was recorded many times.

The sample was blood. The chain joins TRBV2 to TRBJ1-2; maybe TRBD1 (6 bases). This sequence was found in a female donor with papillary thyroid cancer or a benign thyroid nodule (not recorded which). Some clones in this sample may be carry-over from other donors' samples. The CDR3 DNA reads TGTGCCAGCAGTCCCGGACAGCCCTATGGCTACACCTTC. Its translation is CASSPGQPYGYTF.